The TCR beta chain under discussion was sequenced for a study of shared clonotypes between healthy human individuals (dated by TCRdb to about 2020). Some background on the complete study: The cohort included three men and two women between 18 and 49 years of age. For each donor, CD4 naive and CD4 memory were each given three plates, CD8 naive was given two plates, and CD8 memory was given one plate. Blood TCR repertoires of five healthy adults were deeply sequenced to estimate repertoire size and the extent of clonotype sharing between individuals. Libraries were prepared and TCR repertoires were sequenced by different laboratories using diverse techniques, in order to increase sequencing depth and limit assay-specific biases. Between about 0.85 and 9.5 billion PBMCs per donor were obtained by leukapheresis. The full study reports these points: Even with the large sequencing depth, rarefaction of the sorted-subset datasets indicated that sequencing was incomplete. Sampling was limited to blood, and TCR repertoires in tissue likely differ from TCR repertoires in blood. Naive subsets generally had larger estimated clonotype richness than memory subsets did. Clonotypes shared by all four sorted-subset donors showed higher generation probabilities than non-shared clonotypes. Sharing across a handful of donors was observed for around 4.8% of naive CD4, 3.5% of naive CD8, 2% to 2.5% of memory CD4, and roughly 0.4% of memory CD8 clonotypes. Based on pairwise subsampling, the degree of clonotype sharing among donors was expected to be affected by sequencing depth. The small number of donors limited the genetic and exposure-history diversity represented.

The CDR1 and CDR2 encoded by the germline V gene are ENHRY and SYGVKD. Including cysteine and phenylalanine, the CDR3 has 15 amino acids. Only the CDR3 portion is preserved as DNA: 45 bases, with reading frame beginning at the first base. The trim is 6 bases for V and 0 bases for J, with a gap of 11 bases between the germline ends. This clone appeared a single time. Its antigen remains undetermined. No per-base quality is available; no much larger clone lies one base away. Using the deep immunoSEQ assay, TCR CDR3 regions were amplified from genomic DNA by multiplex PCR. For each cell subset, the extracted genomic DNA was distributed evenly across all wells of several immunoSEQ 96-well plates, and each plate served as one replicate. For sorted subsets, approximately 210 ng genomic DNA, equal to some 30,000 T cell genomes, was loaded into each replicate PCR. Purified libraries were quantified with a Qubit 3.0 fluorometer, sized on a Bioanalyzer 2100, and re-quantified with the KAPA Library Quantification kit. A separate single-read 150-cycle Illumina NextSeq 550 flow cell was used to sequence each immunoSEQ 96-well plate. As for the authors' bioinformatics: Because the immunoSEQ output held only junctional sequences and lacked quality scores, the filtering could not match the filtering applied to full-length reads. Sequences were annotated with PyIR, a Python wrapper for IgBLAST v1.9, using IMGT germline references to assign V/J genes and CDR3. Reads were filtered out if the reads had weak V/J assignments (E-value above 1e-6), no CDR3, stop codons, out-of-frame junctions, or ambiguous translated residues. V3J clonotypes were defined as sequences sharing an identical inferred V gene, J gene, and CDR3 amino acid sequence. Percentage overlap between repertoires was computed as shared unique clonotypes divided by the size of the smaller repertoire. Richness of each repertoire was evaluated using RTK rarefaction, the Chao1 estimator, and Recon v2.1 estimates of unobserved clonotypes. For all TCRbeta clonotypes obtained by the gDNA method from a handful of donors, generation probabilities were computed with OLGA. In its TCRdb copy, this immuneACCESS table keeps in-frame sequences only and misses some clones. Where compared with another copy, unresolved V genes explain less than half of these, and the others have no known cause. V and J calls and clone size are copied from that table; D and trimming were computed from the DNA. This sample is represented by around 2,000,000 clones; just under 95% of them were singletons. Of the sample, roughly 1% falls within the top ten clones.

For the CD8 naive samples, CD45RO-negative cells were positively selected for CCR7, yielding a CD45RA+CCR7+ population from which TemRA cells were excluded. The donors were healthy, HIV-negative adults who had no recently reported acute infections or vaccinations. Every donor was a Caucasian adult living in Nashville, Tennessee, USA. After blood collection by leukapheresis, PBMCs were isolated using Ficoll-Histopaque density gradient centrifugation and then cryopreserved in the vapor phase of liquid nitrogen. Purity and quantity of every magnetically sorted T cell population were checked by analytical flow cytometry. Each sorted fraction had its genomic DNA isolated and then quantified by UV absorbance on a Nanodrop 2000c.

The sequencing sample was made of naive CD8+ T cells sorted from blood. According to the study, the label for this sample's cell subset or site signals: CD45RA+CCR7+. The receptor comes from a man in his late teens or twenties in good health. The V and J segments used are TRBV10-3 and TRBJ2-2; a weak D assignment points to TRBD1 (5 bases agree). The bases are TGTGCCATCAGCTCGACAGATGCGAACACCGGGGAGCTGTTTTTT. It translates to CAISSTDANTGELFF.